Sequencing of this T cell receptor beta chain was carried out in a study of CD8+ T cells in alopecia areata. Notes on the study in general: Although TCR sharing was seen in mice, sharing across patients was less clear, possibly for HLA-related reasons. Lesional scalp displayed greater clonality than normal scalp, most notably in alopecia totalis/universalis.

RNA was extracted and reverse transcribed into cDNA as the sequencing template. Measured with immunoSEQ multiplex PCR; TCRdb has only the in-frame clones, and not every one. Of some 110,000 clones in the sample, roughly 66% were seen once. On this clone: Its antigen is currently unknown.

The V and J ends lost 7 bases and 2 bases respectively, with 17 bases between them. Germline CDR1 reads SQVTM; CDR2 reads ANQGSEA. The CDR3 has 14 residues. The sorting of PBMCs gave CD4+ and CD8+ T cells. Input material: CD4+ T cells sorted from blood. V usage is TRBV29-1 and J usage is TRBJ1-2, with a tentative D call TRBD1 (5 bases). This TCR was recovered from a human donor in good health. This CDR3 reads CSGRLGGGNYGYTF. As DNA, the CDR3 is TGCAGCGGCCGCCTTGGGGGAGGGAACTATGGCTACACCTTC.